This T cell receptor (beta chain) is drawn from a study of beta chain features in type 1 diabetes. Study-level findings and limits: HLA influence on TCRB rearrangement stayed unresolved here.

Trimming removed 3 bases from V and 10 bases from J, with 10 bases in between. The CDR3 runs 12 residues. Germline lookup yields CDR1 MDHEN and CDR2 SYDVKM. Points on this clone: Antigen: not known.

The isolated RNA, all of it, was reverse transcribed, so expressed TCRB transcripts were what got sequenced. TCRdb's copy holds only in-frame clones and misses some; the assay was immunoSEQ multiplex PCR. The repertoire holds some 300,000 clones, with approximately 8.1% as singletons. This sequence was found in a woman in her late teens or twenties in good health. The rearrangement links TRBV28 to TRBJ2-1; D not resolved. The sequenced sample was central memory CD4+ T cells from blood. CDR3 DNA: TGTGCCAGCAGTTTCCTCTATGGGGAGCAGTTCTTC. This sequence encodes CASSFLYGEQFF.